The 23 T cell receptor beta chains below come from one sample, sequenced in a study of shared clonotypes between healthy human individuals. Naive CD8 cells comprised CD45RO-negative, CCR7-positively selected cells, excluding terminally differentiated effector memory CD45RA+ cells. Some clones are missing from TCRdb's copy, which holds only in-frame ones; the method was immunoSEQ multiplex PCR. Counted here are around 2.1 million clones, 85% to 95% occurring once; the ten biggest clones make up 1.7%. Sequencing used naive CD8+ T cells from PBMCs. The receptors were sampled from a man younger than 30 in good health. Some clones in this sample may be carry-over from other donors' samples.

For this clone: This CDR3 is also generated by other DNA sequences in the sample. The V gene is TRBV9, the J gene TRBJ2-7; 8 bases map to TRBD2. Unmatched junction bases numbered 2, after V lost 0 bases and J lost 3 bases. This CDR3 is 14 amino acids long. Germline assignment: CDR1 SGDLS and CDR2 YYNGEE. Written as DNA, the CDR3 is TGTGCCAGCAGCGTAGCGGGAGGGTTCTACGAGCAGTACTTC. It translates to CASSVAGGFYEQYF.

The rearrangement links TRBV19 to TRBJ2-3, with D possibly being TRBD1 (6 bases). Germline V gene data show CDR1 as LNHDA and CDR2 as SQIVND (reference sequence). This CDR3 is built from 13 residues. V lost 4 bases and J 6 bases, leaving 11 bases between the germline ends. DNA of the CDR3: TGTGCCAGTAGTAACAGGGTAATGGATACGCAGTATTTT. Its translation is CASSNRVMDTQYF. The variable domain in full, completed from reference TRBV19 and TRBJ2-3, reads DGGITQSPKYLFRKEGQNVTLSCEQNLNHDAMYWYRQDPGQGLRLIYYSQIVNDFQKGDIAEGYSVSREKKESFPLTVTSAQKNPTAFYLCASSNRVMDTQYFGPGTRLTVL.

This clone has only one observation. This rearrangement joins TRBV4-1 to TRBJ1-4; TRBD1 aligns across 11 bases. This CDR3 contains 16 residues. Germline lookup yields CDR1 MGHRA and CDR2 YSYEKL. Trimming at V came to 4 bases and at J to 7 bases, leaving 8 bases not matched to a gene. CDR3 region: CASSPDSGTGGEKLFF. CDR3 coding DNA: TGCGCCAGCAGCCCGGATTCCGGGACAGGGGGTGAAAAACTGTTTTTT.

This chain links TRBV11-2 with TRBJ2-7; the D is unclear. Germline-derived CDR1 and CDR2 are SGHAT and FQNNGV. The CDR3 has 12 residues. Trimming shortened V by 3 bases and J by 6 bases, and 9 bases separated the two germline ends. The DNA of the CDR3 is TGTGCCAGCAGCTTTGGGTCCCGCGAGCAGTACTTC. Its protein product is CASSFGSREQYF.

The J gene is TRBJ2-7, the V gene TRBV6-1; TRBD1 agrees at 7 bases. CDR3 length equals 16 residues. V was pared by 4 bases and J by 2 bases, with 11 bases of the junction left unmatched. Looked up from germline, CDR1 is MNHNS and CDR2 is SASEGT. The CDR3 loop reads CASSVNRDSRAYEQYF. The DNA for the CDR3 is TGTGCCAGCAGTGTAAACCGGGACAGCCGAGCCTACGAGCAGTACTTC.

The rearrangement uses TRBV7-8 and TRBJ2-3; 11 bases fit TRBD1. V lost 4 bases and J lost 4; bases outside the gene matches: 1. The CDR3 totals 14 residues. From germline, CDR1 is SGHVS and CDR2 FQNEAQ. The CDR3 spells CASSSGQGADTQYF. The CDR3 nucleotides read TGTGCCAGCAGCTCGGGACAGGGGGCAGATACGCAGTATTTT.

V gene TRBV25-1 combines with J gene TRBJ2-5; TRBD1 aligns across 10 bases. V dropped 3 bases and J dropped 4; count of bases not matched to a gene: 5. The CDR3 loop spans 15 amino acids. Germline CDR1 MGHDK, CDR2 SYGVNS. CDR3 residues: CASSEGQGPAETQYF. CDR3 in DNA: TGTGCCAGCAGTGAGGGACAGGGGCCCGCAGAGACCCAGTACTTC.

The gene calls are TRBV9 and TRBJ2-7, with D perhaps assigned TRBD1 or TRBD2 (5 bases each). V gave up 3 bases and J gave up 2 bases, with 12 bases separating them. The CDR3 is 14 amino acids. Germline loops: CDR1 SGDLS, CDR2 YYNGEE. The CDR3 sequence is CASSGGPAPYEQYF. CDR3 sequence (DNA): TGTGCCAGCAGCGGGGGACCCGCCCCCTACGAGCAGTACTTC.

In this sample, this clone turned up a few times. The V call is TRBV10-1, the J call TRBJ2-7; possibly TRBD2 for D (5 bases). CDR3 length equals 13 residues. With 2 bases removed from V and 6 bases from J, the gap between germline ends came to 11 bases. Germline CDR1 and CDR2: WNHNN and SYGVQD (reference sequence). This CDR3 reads CASSEMRVGEQYF. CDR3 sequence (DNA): TGCGCCAGCAGTGAGATGAGGGTTGGCGAGCAGTACTTC.

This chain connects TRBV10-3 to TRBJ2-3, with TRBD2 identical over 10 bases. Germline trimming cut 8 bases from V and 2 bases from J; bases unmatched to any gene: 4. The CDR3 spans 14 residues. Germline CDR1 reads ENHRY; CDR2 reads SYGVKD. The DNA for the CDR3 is TGTGCCATCTCCCTAGCGGGAGCCACAGATACGCAGTATTTT. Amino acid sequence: CAISLAGATDTQYF.

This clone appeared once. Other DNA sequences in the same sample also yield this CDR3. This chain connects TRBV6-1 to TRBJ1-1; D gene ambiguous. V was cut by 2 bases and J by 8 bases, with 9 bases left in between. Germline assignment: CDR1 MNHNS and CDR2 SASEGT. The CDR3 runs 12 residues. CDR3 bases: TGTGCCAGCAGTGAATCCGTTACAGAAGCTTTCTTT. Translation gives CASSESVTEAFF.

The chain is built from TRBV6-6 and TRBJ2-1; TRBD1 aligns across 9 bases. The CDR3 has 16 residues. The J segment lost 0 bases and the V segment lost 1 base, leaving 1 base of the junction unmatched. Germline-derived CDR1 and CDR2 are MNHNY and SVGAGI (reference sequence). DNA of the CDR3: TGTGCCAGCAGTTACTTACAGGGGGCCTCCTACAATGAGCAGTTCTTC. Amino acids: CASSYLQGASYNEQFF.

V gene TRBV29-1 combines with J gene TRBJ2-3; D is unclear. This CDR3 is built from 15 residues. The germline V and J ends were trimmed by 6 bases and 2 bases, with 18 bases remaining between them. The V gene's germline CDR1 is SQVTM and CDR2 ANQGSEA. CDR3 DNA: TGCAGCGTCCGAGGCTGGGCAGCGAACACAGATACGCAGTATTTT. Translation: CSVRGWAANTDTQYF.

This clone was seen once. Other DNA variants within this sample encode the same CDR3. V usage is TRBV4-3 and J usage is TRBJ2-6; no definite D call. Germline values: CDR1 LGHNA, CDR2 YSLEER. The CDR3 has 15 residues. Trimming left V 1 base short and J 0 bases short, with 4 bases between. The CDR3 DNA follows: TGCGCCAGCAGCCAAGGACCCTCTGGGGCCAACGTCCTGACTTTC. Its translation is CASSQGPSGANVLTF.

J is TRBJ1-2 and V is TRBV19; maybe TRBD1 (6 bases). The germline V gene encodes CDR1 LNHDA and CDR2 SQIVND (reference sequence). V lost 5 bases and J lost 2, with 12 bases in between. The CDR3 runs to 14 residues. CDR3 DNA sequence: TGTGCCAGTAGTCCCTGGACAGTCAACTATGGCTACACCTTC. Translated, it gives CASSPWTVNYGYTF.

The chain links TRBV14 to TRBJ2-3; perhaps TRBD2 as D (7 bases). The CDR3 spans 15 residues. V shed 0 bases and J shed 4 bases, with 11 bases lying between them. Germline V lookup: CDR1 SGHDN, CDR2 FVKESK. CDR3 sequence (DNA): TGTGCCAGCAGCCAAGAGGGGGGGCGTGCAGATACGCAGTATTTT. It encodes CASSQEGGRADTQYF.

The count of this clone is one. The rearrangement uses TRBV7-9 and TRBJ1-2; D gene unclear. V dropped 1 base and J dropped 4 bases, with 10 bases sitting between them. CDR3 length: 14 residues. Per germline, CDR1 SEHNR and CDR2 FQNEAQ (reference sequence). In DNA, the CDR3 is TGTGCCAGCAGCTTAGTCGGTTCGGGCTATGGCTACACCTTC. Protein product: CASSLVGSGYGYTF.

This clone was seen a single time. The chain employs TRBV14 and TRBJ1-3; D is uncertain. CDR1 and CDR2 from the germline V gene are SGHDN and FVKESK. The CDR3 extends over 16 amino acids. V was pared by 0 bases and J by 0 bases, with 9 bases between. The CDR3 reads CASSQEVGPSGNTIYF. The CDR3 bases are TGTGCCAGCAGCCAAGAAGTAGGTCCCTCTGGAAACACCATATATTTT.

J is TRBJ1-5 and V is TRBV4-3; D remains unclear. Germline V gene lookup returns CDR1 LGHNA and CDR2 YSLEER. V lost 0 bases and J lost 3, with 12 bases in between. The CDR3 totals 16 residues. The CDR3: CASSQDWRSDNQPQHF. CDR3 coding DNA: TGCGCCAGCAGCCAAGATTGGAGGAGCGACAATCAGCCCCAGCATTTT.

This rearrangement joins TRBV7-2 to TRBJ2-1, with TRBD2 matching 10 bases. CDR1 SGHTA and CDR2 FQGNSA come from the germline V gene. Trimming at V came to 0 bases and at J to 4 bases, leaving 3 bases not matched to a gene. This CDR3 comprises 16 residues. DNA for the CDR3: TGTGCCAGCAGCTTAGCGGTAGCGGGAGGTTACAATGAGCAGTTCTTC. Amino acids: CASSLAVAGGYNEQFF.

The CDR3 loop is CASSEAGEGPYEQYF. CDR3 nucleotides: TGTGCCAGCAGTGAAGCGGGGGAGGGCCCCTACGAGCAGTACTTC. The rearrangement joins TRBV2 to TRBJ2-7; 7 nucleotides align to TRBD2. With 0 bases clipped from V and 2 bases from J, the junction kept 4 bases outside the gene matches. There are 15 residues in the CDR3. Germline-derived CDR1 and CDR2 are SNHLY and FYNNEI.

The CDR3 protein is CASSLPELSFYNEQFF. DNA of the CDR3: TGTGCCAGCAGTCTACCTGAGCTCTCTTTTTACAATGAGCAGTTCTTC. The gene calls are TRBV28 and TRBJ2-1; D is unresolved. Between the trimmed V and J ends, which lost 5 bases and 4 bases, there was a span of 18 bases. This CDR3 has 16 residues. Germline V lookup: CDR1 MDHEN, CDR2 SYDVKM. The variable domain in full, with the rest retrieved from reference TRBV28 and TRBJ2-1, is DVKVTQSSRYLVKRTGEKVFLECVQDMDHENMFWYRQDPGLGLRLIYFSYDVKMKEKGDIPEGYSVSREKKERFSLILESASTNQTSMYLCASSLPELSFYNEQFFGPGTRLTVL.

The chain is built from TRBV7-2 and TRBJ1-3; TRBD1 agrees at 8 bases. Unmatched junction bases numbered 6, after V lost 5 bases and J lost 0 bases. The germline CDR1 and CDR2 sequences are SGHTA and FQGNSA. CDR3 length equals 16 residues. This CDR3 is CASSEGQASSGNTIYF. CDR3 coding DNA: TGTGCCAGCAGCGAGGGACAGGCCAGCTCTGGAAACACCATATATTTT.